This T cell receptor (beta chain) was captured in a study of blood T cells in healthy people across ages. V trimming: 5 bases; J trimming: 7 bases; junction bases outside the gene matches: 12. This CDR3 is 15 amino acids long. Germline CDR1 reads MNHEY; CDR2 reads SMNVEV (reference sequence). The sample, approximately 11 milliliters of peripheral blood, was drawn from each donor. Concerning this clonotype: Its antigen is not identified.

The second PCR ran roughly 7 to 12 cycles with a sample-barcoded 5' primer and J-beta primers. TCRdb called the 5' RACE reads again in MiXCR, with one record for every CDR3 protein. The profile shows about 780,000 distinct CDR3 sequences, more than 35% of them singletons. Study findings and constraints: PBMCs that were unsorted prevented a conclusive naive versus antigen-experienced comparison. Across samples, TCR beta diversity tracked strongly with naive T cell percentage.

Sequenced sample: blood. The clonotype originates from a man older than 75 in good health. The chain couples TRBV27 to TRBJ1-2; 8 nucleotides line up with TRBD1. CDR3 sequence: CASSPDRVHTSGYTF. The CDR3 region has the DNA TGTGCCAGCAGTCCGGACAGGGTTCATACCAGTGGCTACACCTTC.